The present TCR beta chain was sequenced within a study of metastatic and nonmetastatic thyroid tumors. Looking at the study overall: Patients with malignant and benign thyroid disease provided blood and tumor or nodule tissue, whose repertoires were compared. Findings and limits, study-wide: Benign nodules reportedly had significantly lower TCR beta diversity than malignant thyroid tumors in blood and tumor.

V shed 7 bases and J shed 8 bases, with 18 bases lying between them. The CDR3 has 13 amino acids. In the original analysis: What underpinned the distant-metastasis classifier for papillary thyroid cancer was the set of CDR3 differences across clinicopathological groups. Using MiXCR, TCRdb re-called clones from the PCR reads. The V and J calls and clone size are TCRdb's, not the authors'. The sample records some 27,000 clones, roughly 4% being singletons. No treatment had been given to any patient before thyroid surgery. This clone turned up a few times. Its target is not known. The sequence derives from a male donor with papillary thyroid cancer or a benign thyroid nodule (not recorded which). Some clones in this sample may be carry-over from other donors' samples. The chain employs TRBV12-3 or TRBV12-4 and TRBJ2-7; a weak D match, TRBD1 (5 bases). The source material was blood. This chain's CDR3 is CASTETLNRKQYF. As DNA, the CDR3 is TGTGCCAGCACCGAAACATTAAACAGGAAGCAGTACTTC.